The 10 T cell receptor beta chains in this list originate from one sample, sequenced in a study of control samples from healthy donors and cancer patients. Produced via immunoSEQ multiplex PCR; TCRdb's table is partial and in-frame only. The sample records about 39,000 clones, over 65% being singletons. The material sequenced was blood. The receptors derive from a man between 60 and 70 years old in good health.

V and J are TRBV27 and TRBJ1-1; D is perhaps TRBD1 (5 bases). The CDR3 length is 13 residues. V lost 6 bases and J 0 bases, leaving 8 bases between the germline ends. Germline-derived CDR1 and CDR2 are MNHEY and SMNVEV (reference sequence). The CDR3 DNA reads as TGTGCCAGCAGCTCGACAGTGAACACTGAAGCTTTCTTT. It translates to CASSSTVNTEAFF.

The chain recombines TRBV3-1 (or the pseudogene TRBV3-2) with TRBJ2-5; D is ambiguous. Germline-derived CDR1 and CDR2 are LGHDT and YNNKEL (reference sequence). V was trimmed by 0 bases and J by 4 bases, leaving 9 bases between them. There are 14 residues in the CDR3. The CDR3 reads CASSQDFNRETQYF. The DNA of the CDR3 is TGTGCCAGCAGCCAAGATTTCAATAGAGAGACCCAGTACTTC.

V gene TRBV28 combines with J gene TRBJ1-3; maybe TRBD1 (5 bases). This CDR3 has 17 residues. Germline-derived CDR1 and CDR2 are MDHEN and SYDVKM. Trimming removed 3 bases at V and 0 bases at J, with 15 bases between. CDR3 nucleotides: TGTGCCAGCAGTTTCGGAGGCCGGGGCCGCTCTGGAAACACCATATATTTT. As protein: CASSFGGRGRSGNTIYF.

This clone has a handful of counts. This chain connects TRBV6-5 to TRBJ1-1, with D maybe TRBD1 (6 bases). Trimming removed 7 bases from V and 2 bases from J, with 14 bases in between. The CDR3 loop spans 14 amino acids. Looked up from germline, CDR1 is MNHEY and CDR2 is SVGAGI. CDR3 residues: CASTRDNSNTEAFF. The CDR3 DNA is TGTGCCAGCACCAGGGACAACTCAAACACTGAAGCTTTCTTT.

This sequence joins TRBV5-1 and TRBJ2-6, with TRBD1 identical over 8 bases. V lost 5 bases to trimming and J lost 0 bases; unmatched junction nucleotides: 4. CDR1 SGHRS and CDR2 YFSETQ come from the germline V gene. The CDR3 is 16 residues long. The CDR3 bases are TGCGCCAGCAGACGACAGGGGTCCTCTGGGGCCAACGTCCTGACTTTC. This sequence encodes CASRRQGSSGANVLTF.

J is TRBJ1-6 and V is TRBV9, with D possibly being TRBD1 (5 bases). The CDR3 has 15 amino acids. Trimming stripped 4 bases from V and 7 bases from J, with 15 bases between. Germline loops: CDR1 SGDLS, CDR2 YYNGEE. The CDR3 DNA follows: TGTGCCAGCAGCCCCCGGGGGGTAGGGAATTCACCCCTCCACTTT. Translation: CASSPRGVGNSPLHF.

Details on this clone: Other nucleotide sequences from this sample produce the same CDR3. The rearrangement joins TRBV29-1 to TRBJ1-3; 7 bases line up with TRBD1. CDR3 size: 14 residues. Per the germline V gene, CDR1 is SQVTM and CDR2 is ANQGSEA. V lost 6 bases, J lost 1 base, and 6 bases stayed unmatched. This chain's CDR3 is CSVDDRDSGNTIYF. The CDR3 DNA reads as TGCAGCGTGGATGACAGGGATTCTGGAAACACCATATATTTT.

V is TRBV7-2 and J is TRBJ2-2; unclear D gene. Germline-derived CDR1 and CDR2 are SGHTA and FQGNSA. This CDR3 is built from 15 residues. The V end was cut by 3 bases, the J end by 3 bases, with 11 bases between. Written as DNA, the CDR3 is TGTGCCAGCAGCTTTAAAGGACGGGACACCGGGGAGCTGTTTTTT. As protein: CASSFKGRDTGELFF.

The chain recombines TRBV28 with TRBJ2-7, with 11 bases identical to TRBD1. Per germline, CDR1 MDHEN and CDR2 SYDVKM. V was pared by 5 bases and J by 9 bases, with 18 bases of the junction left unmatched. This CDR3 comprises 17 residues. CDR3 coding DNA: TGTGCCAGCAGTCACCTCCGGGACAGGGGGGTTTTTGTGGGGCAGTACTTC. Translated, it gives CASSHLRDRGVFVGQYF.

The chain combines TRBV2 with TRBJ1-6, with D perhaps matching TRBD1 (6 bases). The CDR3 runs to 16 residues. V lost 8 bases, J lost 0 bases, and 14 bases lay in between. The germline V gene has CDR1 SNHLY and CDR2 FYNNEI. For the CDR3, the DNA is TGTGCCAGCCTTAAAGGACAGAGCTCCTATAATTCACCCCTCCACTTT. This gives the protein CASLKGQSSYNSPLHF.